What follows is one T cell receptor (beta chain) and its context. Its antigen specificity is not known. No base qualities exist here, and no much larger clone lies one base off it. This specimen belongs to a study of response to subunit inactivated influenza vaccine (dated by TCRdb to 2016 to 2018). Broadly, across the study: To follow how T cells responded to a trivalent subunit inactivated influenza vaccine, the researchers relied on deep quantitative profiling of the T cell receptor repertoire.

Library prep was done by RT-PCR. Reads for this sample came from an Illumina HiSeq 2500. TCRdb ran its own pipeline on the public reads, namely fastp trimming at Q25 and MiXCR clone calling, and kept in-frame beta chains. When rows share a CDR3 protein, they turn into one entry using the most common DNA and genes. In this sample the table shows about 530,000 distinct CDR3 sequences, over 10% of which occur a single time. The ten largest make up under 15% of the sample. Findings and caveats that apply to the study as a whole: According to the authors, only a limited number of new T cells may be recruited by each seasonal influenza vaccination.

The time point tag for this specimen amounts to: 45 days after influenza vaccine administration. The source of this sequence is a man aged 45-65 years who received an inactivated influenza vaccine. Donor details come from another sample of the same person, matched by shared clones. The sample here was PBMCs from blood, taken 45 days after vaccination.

In nucleotide form, the sequence is TGCGCCAGCAGACAAGGACAGGTAGGGTGGACTGAAGCTTTCTTT. The encoded protein is CASRQGQVGWTEAFF. This chain is built from TRBV5-1 and TRBJ1-1, and 7 bases in between align with TRBD1. After removal of 5 bases from V and 5 bases from J, the junction retains 12 bases not matched to a gene. The CDR3 contains 15 residues, cysteine and phenylalanine counted. The DNA shown is the 45-base CDR3, in frame from base 1. CDR1 and CDR2 (SGHRS, YFSETQ) derive from the germline V gene.